Below are 14 T cell receptor beta chains sequenced from a single sample in a study of CD8 T cells in Susac syndrome. An amount of RNA that ranged from 0.5 to 1 ug was reverse transcribed with random hexamers. TCRdb analysed the immunoSEQ multiplex PCR reads with MiXCR anew, one entry per CDR3 protein. The repertoire has about 140,000 distinct CDR3 sequences, about 95% of them found once; the top ten carry more than 0.14%. Sequenced sample: CD4+ T cells from PBMCs. These receptors were collected from a human donor with Susac syndrome.

This chain uses TRBV28 with TRBJ1-1; 7 bases align to TRBD1. Germline CDR1 MDHEN, CDR2 SYDVKM. This CDR3 is built from 15 residues. With V trimmed by 3 bases and J by 4 bases, 8 bases remained unmatched. The CDR3 nucleotides are TGTGCCAGCAGTTTGCAGGGGGGGTCGGCCACTGAAGCTTTCTTT. Encoded protein: CASSLQGGSATEAFF.

The chain carries TRBV6-2 or TRBV6-3 and TRBJ1-1; TRBD1 agrees at 8 bases. From germline, CDR1 is MNHEY and CDR2 SVGEGT. This CDR3 is built from 14 residues. Trimming cost V 6 bases and J 4 bases; bases outside gene matches: 7. The DNA of the CDR3 is TGTGCCAGCAGGACAGGGGACCGGGTCACTGAAGCTTTCTTT. Residues: CASRTGDRVTEAFF.

This clonotype occurred a few times. The chain employs TRBV3-1 and TRBJ2-7, with 7 bases that match TRBD2. Germline assignment: CDR1 LGHDT and CDR2 YNNKEL (reference sequence). The CDR3 covers 14 residues. Unmatched junction bases numbered 9, after V lost 6 bases and J lost 4 bases. CDR3 in amino acids: CASSLAAGSYEQYF. The CDR3 DNA follows: TGTGCCAGCAGTCTAGCGGCGGGCTCTTACGAGCAGTACTTC.

The chain couples TRBV9 to TRBJ2-7, with 9 positions matching TRBD1. V shed 0 bases and J 9 bases; nucleotides not matched to a gene: 4. Germline V gene sequence: CDR1 SGDLS, CDR2 YYNGEE. The CDR3 sequence is 13 residues long. CDR3 amino acids: CASSVEQGATQYF. The DNA for the CDR3 is TGTGCCAGCAGCGTAGAACAGGGGGCAACGCAGTACTTC.

The V call is TRBV3-1, the J call TRBJ1-1; a weak D match, TRBD1 (5 bases). V shed 2 bases and J shed 0 bases, with 13 bases lying between them. The CDR3 runs to 16 residues. The germline CDR1 and CDR2 sequences are LGHDT and YNNKEL (reference sequence). In DNA, the CDR3 is TGTGCCAGCAGCCAACAGTGGGGCCTGATGAACACTGAAGCTTTCTTT. Its protein is CASSQQWGLMNTEAFF. Together with reference TRBV3-1 and TRBJ1-1, the CDR3 gives the full variable domain: DTAVSQTPKYLVTQMGNDKSIKCEQNLGHDTMYWYKQDSKKFLKIMFSYNNKELIINETVPNRFSPKSPDKAHLNLHINSLELGDSAVYFCASSQQWGLMNTEAFFGQGTRLTVV.

This chain links TRBV30 with TRBJ2-5; maybe TRBD2 (7 bases). The CDR3 contains 15 residues. V gave up 5 bases and J gave up 2 bases, with 18 bases separating them. The germline V gene has CDR1 GTSNPN and CDR2 SVGIG (reference sequence). The CDR3 is CAWPPRGGKQETQYF. Written as DNA, the CDR3 is TGTGCCTGGCCCCCGAGGGGGGGGAAACAAGAGACCCAGTACTTC.

This chain uses TRBV7-9 with TRBJ1-5; a weak D match, TRBD1 (6 bases). The CDR3 runs 15 residues. V was pared by 5 bases and J by 5 bases, with 16 bases between. Germline V CDR1 and CDR2: SEHNR, FQNEAQ (reference sequence). The CDR3 region is CASSPLGGLDQPQHF. The CDR3 region has the DNA TGTGCCAGCAGCCCCCTCGGGGGGCTCGATCAGCCCCAGCATTTT. The whole variable domain, filled in from reference TRBV7-9 and TRBJ1-5, reads DTGVSQNPRHKITKRGQNVTFRCDPISEHNRLYWYRQTLGQGPEFLTYFQNEAQLEKSRLLSDRFSAERPKGSFSTLEIQRTEQGDSAMYLCASSPLGGLDQPQHFGDGTRLSIL.

The rearrangement uses TRBV29-1 and TRBJ2-7; 7 bases are a match to TRBD2. The CDR3 sequence is 14 residues long. Germline V CDR1 and CDR2: SQVTM, ANQGSEA. The junction had 7 bases not matched to a gene; V was cut back by 5 bases and J by 0 bases. The CDR3 sequence is CSVKGGGSSYEQYF. The CDR3 nucleotides read TGCAGCGTTAAGGGCGGGGGAAGCTCCTACGAGCAGTACTTC.

This rearrangement joins TRBV20-1 to TRBJ1-1, with 9 bases aligning to TRBD1. Germline CDR1 reads DFQATT; CDR2 reads SNEGSKA (reference sequence). The CDR3 loop spans 12 amino acids. V was pared by 4 bases and J by 5 bases, with 2 bases of the junction left unmatched. The DNA of the CDR3 is TGCAGTGCTAACAGGGGGCGGACTGAAGCTTTCTTT. As protein: CSANRGRTEAFF.

The rearrangement uses TRBV2 and TRBJ1-5; maybe TRBD1 (6 bases). Germline CDR1 reads SNHLY; CDR2 reads FYNNEI. This CDR3 comprises 14 residues. V was trimmed by 2 bases and J by 7 bases, leaving 12 bases between them. CDR3 sequence: CASSESTGRQPQHF. The CDR3 DNA sequence: TGTGCCAGCAGTGAAAGCACAGGGAGGCAGCCCCAGCATTTT.

The V call is TRBV20-1, the J call TRBJ2-1; 15 bases match TRBD2. The junction had 13 bases not matched to a gene; V was cut back by 3 bases and J by 1 base. Looked up from germline, CDR1 is DFQATT and CDR2 is SNEGSKA (reference sequence). The CDR3 covers 20 residues. The CDR3 sequence: CSASRRPGLAGGGSYNEQFF. Written as DNA, the CDR3 is TGCAGTGCTAGCCGCCGACCGGGACTAGCGGGAGGAGGGTCCTACAATGAGCAGTTCTTC.

The chain employs TRBV9 and TRBJ2-1; 9 bases match TRBD1. V lost 4 bases and J lost 9; bases outside the gene matches: 14. From germline, CDR1 is SGDLS and CDR2 YYNGEE. The CDR3 covers 16 residues. The CDR3, as DNA: TGTGCCAGCAGCCCCCGAATCGGGACAGGGACCACTGAGCAGTTCTTC. It translates to CASSPRIGTGTTEQFF.

The V call is TRBV7-9, the J call TRBJ1-5; unclear D gene. V gave up 4 bases and J gave up 6 bases, with 13 bases separating them. Germline V gene data show CDR1 as SEHNR and CDR2 as FQNEAQ (reference sequence). The CDR3 is 14 residues long. The CDR3 reads CASSSDSAVQPQHF. DNA for the CDR3: TGTGCCAGCAGCTCGGACTCTGCGGTTCAGCCCCAGCATTTT.

This clonotype has just one count. The chain links TRBV5-1 to TRBJ2-3; D remains ambiguous. The V gene lost 4 bases and the J gene lost 0 bases, with 12 bases spanning the gap. The germline gives CDR1 SGHRS, CDR2 YFSETQ. The CDR3 contains 15 residues. The CDR3 DNA reads as TGCGCCAGCAGCCCCTCTTGGCCGAGCACAGATACGCAGTATTTT. Translating gives CASSPSWPSTDTQYF.